This T cell receptor beta chain was identified in a study of shared clonotypes between healthy human individuals. The study, taken as a whole, reports: Against clonotypes common to all four donors, non-shared ones had lower generation probabilities. Investigators expected sequencing depth to affect clonotype sharing among donors.

Trimming took 1 base from V and 5 from J, leaving 5 bases between them. The CDR3 extends over 12 amino acids. Germline lookup yields CDR1 SGHAT and CDR2 FQNNGV. Over several immunoSEQ plates, each subset's genomic DNA was distributed in even portions. TCRdb's copy holds only in-frame clones and misses some; the assay was immunoSEQ multiplex PCR. The table shows hundreds of thousands of clones, with approximately 79% occurring only once. All donors were Caucasian adults living in Nashville, Tennessee. A word on this clone: The antigen remains unidentified.

Material: memory CD4+ T cells sorted from blood. Documented subset: CD45RA-negative fraction. The sequence was collected from a woman younger than 45 in good health. The chain combines TRBV11-2 with TRBJ2-5; no reliable D call. CDR3 DNA sequence: TGTGCCAGCAGCTTAGTCTCCGAGACCCAGTACTTC. Residues: CASSLVSETQYF.